The source of this T cell receptor (beta chain) is a study of regulatory T cells in long-lasting Graves disease. Study-wide results and caveats: There were preferences for TRBV28, TRBJ1-2 and TRBJ2-5 in persistent disease.

Time point: newly diagnosed GD, antithyroid drugs for less than 3 months. The TCR library was prepared using RNA isolated from PBMCs. To make TCR beta libraries, researchers used iRepertoire HTBI primers and Arm-PCR of CDR3 regions. MiXCR, applied by TCRdb to the multiplex PCR reads, yields one record per CDR3 protein. The sample has some 500,000 distinct CDR3 sequences; more than 15% are singletons. CDR3 length: 16 residues. Trimming removed 5 bases from V and 0 bases from J; junction bases left unmatched: 6. Germline CDR1 and CDR2: SEHNR and FQNEAQ (reference sequence). This clonotype was seen a handful of times. Its target is not known. The sample also formed part of further work on T cells in Graves' hyperthyroidism and ophthalmopathy. According to that study: Most thyroid clonotypes that were expanded above 0.001 also turned up in blood. From stable hyperthyroidism, ophthalmopathy was separated by a 13 V-J model.

The receptor comes from a woman aged 35-65 years with Graves disease. The J gene is TRBJ1-4, the V gene TRBV7-9, with 7 bases fitting TRBD1. The starting material was peripheral blood mononuclear cells (PBMCs), obtained at new diagnosis, from a patient treated with antithyroid drugs. The CDR3 region is CASSRTGGTTNEKLFF. CDR3 sequence (DNA): TGTGCCAGCAGCAGGACAGGTGGGACAACTAATGAAAAACTGTTTTTT.